A selection of T cell receptor beta chains follows, all from one sample in a study of blood T cell repertoires in COVID-19. Produced via immunoSEQ multiplex PCR; TCRdb's table is partial and in-frame only. The sample shows roughly 340,000 clones, around nine tenths of them seen only once. Source material: peripheral blood. These receptors were collected from a woman aged 70-85 years with COVID-19, enrolled during active disease. CDR3s include the opening cysteine and the closing phenylalanine or tryptophan. D genes are given only for firm matches. Clone size is stated in some rows and not others, as once, few, many or a class when expanded.

v_call,d_call,j_call,clone_size,cdr3_nt,cdr3_aa
TRBV7-2,.,TRBJ1-5,.,TGTGCCAGCAGCTTAGAGGGGAGGGGTAGTCAGCCCCAGCATTTT,CASSLEGRGSQPQHF
TRBV30,.,TRBJ1-1,.,TGTGCCTGGGGGTCCCTCGGGCGGGGCTTGAACACTGAAGCTTTCTTT,CAWGSLGRGLNTEAFF
TRBV2,.,TRBJ1-6,.,TGTGCCAGCAGTGAAGCGGGCCCAGCCGTATTCTATAATTCACCCCTCCACTTT,CASSEAGPAVFYNSPLHF
TRBV5-1,TRBD1,TRBJ2-1,few,TGCGCCAGCAGCTTGCTCAGGACAGGGTACAATGAGCAGTTCTTC,CASSLLRTGYNEQFF
TRBV7-6,.,TRBJ2-1,.,TGTGCCAGCAGCTTAAATACAGGGATATACAATGAGCAGTTCTTC,CASSLNTGIYNEQFF
TRBV5-1,.,TRBJ2-3,.,TGCGCCAGCAGCCCTGGGACTTTCACAGATACGCAGTATTTT,CASSPGTFTDTQYF
TRBV5-8,.,TRBJ2-1,.,TGTGCCAGCAGCTTGGTTTACTCTAACAATGAGCAGTTCTTC,CASSLVYSNNEQFF
TRBV29-1,TRBD2,TRBJ2-7,.,TGCAGCGTTGAGCGGGGGGGCGGCGAGCAGTACTTC,CSVERGGGEQYF
TRBV6-6,TRBD1,TRBJ1-2,.,TGTGCCAGCAGTTACTCCGGGACAGCAGACTATGGCTACACCTTC,CASSYSGTADYGYTF
TRBV9,.,TRBJ2-3,.,TGTGCCAGCAGCCCCCCATCAGATACGCAGTATTTT,CASSPPSDTQYF
TRBV28,TRBD1,TRBJ1-2,.,TGTGCCAGCAGCTGGAGACAGGGTAGGGGCTACACCTTC,CASSWRQGRGYTF
TRBV19,TRBD1,TRBJ1-2,.,TGTGCCAGTAACAGGGGAGCTAACTATGGCTACACCTTC,CASNRGANYGYTF
TRBV24-1,.,TRBJ1-2,.,TGTGCCACCAGCTCTACGGGACTCCAAGACTATGGCTACACCTTC,CATSSTGLQDYGYTF
TRBV3-1/TRBV3-2,.,TRBJ1-3,.,TGTGCCAGCACCCTGGACAGAACGAAAGGAAACACCATATATTTT,CASTLDRTKGNTIYF
TRBV13,.,TRBJ1-1,.,TGTGCCAGCAGCCTCGGGAGCCTTACCATGAACACTGAAGCTTTCTTT,CASSLGSLTMNTEAFF
TRBV12-3/TRBV12-4,.,TRBJ2-7,.,TGTGCCAGCAGTATCGGGTGGAAGATCAGTCTGTACTTC,CASSIGWKISLYF
TRBV2,.,TRBJ2-7,.,TGTGCCAGCAGTGAACCCGAGTACGAGCAGTACTTC,CASSEPEYEQYF
TRBV2,.,TRBJ1-5,.,TGTGCCAGCAGTTGGGACATGGGGCAGCCCCAGCATTTT,CASSWDMGQPQHF
TRBV24-1,.,TRBJ1-4,.,TGTGCCACCAGTGATTCGCGGGGGGCTGGGGAAAAACTGTTTTTT,CATSDSRGAGEKLFF
TRBV5-1,TRBD1,TRBJ2-7,.,TGCGCCAGCAGCTCAGGGGGCGCGGGCGAGCAGTACTTC,CASSSGGAGEQYF
TRBV27,TRBD1,TRBJ1-1,.,TGTGCCAGCAGTATAAGACAGGGGCGCACTGAAGCTTTCTTT,CASSIRQGRTEAFF
TRBV24-1,TRBD1,TRBJ1-5,.,TGTGCCACCAGTGATTCGACAGGGTGGGGCTTGGATCAGCCCCAGCATTTT,CATSDSTGWGLDQPQHF
TRBV10-1,TRBD1,TRBJ1-1,.,TGCGCCAGCAGTGAGAAGGGGACAGACCTCACTGAAGCTTTCTTT,CASSEKGTDLTEAFF
TRBV25-1,TRBD2,TRBJ2-7,few,TGTGCCAGCAGTCCTAGCGGGGGGGCCCGCGAGCAGTACTTC,CASSPSGGAREQYF
TRBV30,.,TRBJ1-5,.,TGTGCCTGGAGTGTAGACCGGACGGACCGGGGGAATCAGCCCCAGCATTTT,CAWSVDRTDRGNQPQHF
TRBV30,.,TRBJ1-3,once,TGTGCCTGGAGTGCGGACAGCCCTGGAAACACCATATATTTT,CAWSADSPGNTIYF
TRBV4-2,.,TRBJ1-1,.,TGTGCCAGCAGCCAAGGGCCTGAAGCTTTCTTT,CASSQGPEAFF